This section outlines one T cell receptor beta chain sequence together with its context. Its target is not known. Assay: immunoSEQ multiplex PCR; the TCRdb copy retains only in-frame clones and omits some. The sample contains over 90,000 clones, 80% to 95% of which appear only once. The data originate from a study of T cell responses to AZD1222 COVID-19 vaccine. About the study: Second doses that came at about 4 or about 12 weeks were put together. Study observations and caveats: Donors were mostly white British, more females; clonal diversity possibly underestimated.

The ends were cut back, 6 bases at V and 7 bases at J, with 9 bases in the middle. The V gene's germline CDR1 is SNHLY and CDR2 FYNNEI. CDR3 size: 11 residues. The chain has TRBV2 and TRBJ1-2; D may be TRBD1 (6 bases). The sample was peripheral blood, taken on day 0 of AZD1222 vaccination. The TCR sequence derives from an adult in good health. The CDR3 loop is CASRQGFGYTF. For the CDR3, the DNA is TGTGCCAGCAGACAGGGATTTGGCTACACCTTC.